The T cell receptor beta chain under discussion was sequenced for a study of blood T cells in healthy people across ages. General study points: In the absence of known donor CMV status, changes in expanded clonotypes were possibly confounded.

With respect to this clonotype: Its antigen is undetermined.

The germline V gene encodes CDR1 SGHTA and CDR2 FQGNSA. The CDR3 loop spans 15 amino acids. A second 7 to 11 cycle PCR used barcoded and J-beta primers. TCRdb passed the 5' RACE reads through MiXCR, listing each CDR3 protein once. The sample has 2 million or so distinct CDR3 sequences; about 50% are singletons. The gene calls are TRBV7-2 and TRBJ2-5; a weak D match, TRBD2 (6 bases). The J call is in doubt because the DNA end fits TRBJ2-7 better. The clonotype was recovered from a woman in her thirties or forties in good health. The sequencing sample was made of blood. The CDR3 loop is CASSLDGAGSYEQYF. DNA for the CDR3: TGTGCCAGCAGCTTAGACGGAGCGGGCTCTTACGAGCAGTACTTC.